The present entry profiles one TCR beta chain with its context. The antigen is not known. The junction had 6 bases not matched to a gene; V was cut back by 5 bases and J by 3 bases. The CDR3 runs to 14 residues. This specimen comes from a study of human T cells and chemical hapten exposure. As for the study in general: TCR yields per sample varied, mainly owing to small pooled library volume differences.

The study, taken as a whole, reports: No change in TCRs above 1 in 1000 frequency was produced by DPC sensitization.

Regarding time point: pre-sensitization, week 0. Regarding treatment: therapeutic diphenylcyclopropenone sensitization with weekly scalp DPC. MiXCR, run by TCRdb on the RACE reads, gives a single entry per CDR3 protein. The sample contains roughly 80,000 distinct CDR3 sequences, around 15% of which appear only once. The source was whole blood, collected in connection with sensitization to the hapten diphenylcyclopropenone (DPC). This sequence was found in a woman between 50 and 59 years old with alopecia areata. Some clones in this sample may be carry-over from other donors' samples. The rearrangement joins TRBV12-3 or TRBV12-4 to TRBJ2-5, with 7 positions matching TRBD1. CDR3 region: CASSPTTGEETQYF. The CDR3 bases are TGTGCCAGCAGTCCCACCACAGGGGAAGAGACCCAGTACTTC.